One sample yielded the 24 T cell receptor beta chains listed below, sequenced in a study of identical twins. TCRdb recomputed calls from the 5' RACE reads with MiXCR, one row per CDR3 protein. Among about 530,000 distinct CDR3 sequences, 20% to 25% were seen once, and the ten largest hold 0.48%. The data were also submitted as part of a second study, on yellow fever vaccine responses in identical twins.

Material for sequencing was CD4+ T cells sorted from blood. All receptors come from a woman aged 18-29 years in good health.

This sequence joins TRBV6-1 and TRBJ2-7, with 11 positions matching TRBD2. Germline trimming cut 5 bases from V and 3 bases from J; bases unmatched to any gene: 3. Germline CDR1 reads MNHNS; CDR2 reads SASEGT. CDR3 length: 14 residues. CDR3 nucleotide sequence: TGTGCCAGCAGTCCTAGCGGGGGGCACTACGAGCAGTACGTC. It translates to CASSPSGGHYEQYV.

The CDR3 sequence is CASSRAVNTGELFF. CDR3 DNA sequence: TGCGCCAGCAGCCGGGCAGTAAACACCGGGGAGCTGTTTTTT. V and J are TRBV5-1 and TRBJ2-2; D unresolved. This CDR3 is 14 amino acids long. Trimming took off 4 bases at V and 2 bases at J, with 9 bases between the two ends. Germline lookup yields CDR1 SGHRS and CDR2 YFSETQ.

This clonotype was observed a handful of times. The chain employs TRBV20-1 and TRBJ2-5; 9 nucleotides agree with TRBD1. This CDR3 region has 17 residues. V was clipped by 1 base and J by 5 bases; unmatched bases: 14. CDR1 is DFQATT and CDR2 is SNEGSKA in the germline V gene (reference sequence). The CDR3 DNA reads TGCAGTGCTAGAGCTCCCTGGACAGGGGAAATGGGTGAGACCCAGTACTTC. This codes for CSARAPWTGEMGETQYF.

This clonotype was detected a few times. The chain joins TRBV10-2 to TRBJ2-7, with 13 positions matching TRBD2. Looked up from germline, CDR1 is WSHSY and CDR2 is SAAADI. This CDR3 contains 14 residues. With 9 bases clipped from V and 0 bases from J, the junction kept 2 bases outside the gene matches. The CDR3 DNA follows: TGCGCCAGTTGGACTAGCGGGAGCTCCTACGAGCAGTACTTC. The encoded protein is CASWTSGSSYEQYF.

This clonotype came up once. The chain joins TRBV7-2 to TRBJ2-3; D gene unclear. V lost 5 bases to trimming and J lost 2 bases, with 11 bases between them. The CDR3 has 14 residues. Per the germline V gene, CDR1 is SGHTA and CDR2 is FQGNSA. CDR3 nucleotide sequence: TGTGCCAGCAGCGTAACCAGGCTCACAGATACGCAGTATTTT. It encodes CASSVTRLTDTQYF.

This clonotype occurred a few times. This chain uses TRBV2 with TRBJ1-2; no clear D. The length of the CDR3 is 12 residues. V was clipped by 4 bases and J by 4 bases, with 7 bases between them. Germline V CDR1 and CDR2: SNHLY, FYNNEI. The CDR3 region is CASSGRIYGYTF. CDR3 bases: TGTGCCAGCAGTGGCAGGATCTATGGCTACACCTTC.

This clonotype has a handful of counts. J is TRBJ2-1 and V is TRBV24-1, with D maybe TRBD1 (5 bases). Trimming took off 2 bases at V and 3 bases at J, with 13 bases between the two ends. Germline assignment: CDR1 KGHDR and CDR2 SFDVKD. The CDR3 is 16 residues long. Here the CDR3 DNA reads TGTGCCACCAGTGATTGGGCGGACACAATCTACAATGAGCAGTTCTTC. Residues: CATSDWADTIYNEQFF.

The CDR3 nucleotides read TGTGCCAGCAGCTTAGATCAAGGAAGCGGGGGTTCTTGGACCCAGTACTTC. Residues: CASSLDQGSGGSWTQYF. V gene TRBV11-2 combines with J gene TRBJ2-5, with 8 bases matching TRBD2. The CDR3 has 17 residues. V shed 0 bases, J shed 7 bases, and the junction held 13 bases outside the gene matches. Germline V lookup: CDR1 SGHAT, CDR2 FQNNGV.

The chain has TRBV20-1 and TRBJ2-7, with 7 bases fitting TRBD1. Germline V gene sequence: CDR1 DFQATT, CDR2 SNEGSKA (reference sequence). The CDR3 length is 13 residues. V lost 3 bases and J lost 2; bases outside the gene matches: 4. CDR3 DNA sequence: TGCAGTGCTAGCGGCCAGGGGGCCTACGAGCAGTACGTC. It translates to CSASGQGAYEQYV.

CDR3 coding DNA: TGCAGTGCTCAACCGGGGGAGGTGGGCACAGATACGCAGTATTTT. Amino acid sequence: CSAQPGEVGTDTQYF. This sequence joins TRBV20-1 and TRBJ2-3; tentative D call: TRBD2 (6 bases). The CDR3 spans 15 residues. Trimming shortened V by 5 bases and J by 1 base, and 16 bases separated the two germline ends. Germline CDR1 is DFQATT and CDR2 is SNEGSKA (reference sequence).

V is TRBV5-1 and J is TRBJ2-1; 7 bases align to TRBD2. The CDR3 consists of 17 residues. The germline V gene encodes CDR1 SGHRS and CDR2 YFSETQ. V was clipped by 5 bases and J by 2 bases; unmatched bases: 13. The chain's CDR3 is CASRVLLGGSAYNEQFF. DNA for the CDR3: TGCGCCAGCAGGGTCCTACTGGGCGGGAGTGCCTACAATGAGCAGTTCTTC.

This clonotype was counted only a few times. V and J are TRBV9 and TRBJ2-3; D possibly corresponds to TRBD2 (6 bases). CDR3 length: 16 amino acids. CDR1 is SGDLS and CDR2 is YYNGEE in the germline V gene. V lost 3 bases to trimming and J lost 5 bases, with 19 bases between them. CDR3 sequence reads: CASSGAGSGVRDTQYF. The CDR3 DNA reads TGTGCCAGCAGCGGGGCCGGGTCGGGGGTGAGAGATACGCAGTATTTT.

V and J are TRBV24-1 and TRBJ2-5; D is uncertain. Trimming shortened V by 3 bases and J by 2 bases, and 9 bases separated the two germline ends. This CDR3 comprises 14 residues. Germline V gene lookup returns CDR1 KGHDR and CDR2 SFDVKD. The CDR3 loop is CATSDTSIQETQYF. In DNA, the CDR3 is TGTGCCACCAGTGATACCAGCATTCAAGAGACCCAGTACTTC.

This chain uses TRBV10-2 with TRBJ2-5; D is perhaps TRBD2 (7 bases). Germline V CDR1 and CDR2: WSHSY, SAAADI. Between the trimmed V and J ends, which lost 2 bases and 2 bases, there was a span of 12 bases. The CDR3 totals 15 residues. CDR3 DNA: TGCGCCAGCAGTGAGAATGCGGGGGCGCAAGAGACCCAGTACTTC. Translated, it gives CASSENAGAQETQYF.

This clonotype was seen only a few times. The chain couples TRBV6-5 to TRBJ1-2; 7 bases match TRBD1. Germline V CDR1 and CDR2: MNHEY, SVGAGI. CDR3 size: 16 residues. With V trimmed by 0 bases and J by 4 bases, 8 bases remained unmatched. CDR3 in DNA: TGTGCCAGCAGTTACTCAACAGGGGAAAGATTCTATGGCTACACCTTC. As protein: CASSYSTGERFYGYTF.

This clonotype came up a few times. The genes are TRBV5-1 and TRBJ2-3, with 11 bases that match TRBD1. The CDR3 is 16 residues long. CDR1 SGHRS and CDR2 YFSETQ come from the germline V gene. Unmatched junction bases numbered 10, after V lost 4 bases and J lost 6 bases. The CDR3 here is CASSRRTGGVSDTQYF. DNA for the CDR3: TGCGCCAGCAGCCGTCGGACAGGGGGCGTTTCTGATACGCAGTATTTT.

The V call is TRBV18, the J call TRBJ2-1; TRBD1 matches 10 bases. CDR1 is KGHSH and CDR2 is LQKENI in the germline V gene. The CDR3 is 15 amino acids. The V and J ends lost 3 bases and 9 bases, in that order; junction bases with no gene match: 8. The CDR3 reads CASSPQGTGATEQFF. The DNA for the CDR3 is TGTGCCAGCTCACCTCAAGGGACAGGGGCGACTGAGCAGTTCTTC.

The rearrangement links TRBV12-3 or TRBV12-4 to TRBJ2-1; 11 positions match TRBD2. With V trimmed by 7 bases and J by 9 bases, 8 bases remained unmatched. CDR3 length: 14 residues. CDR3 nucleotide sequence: TGTGCCAGCAAACTTAGCGGGGGGGCTCCTGAGCAGTTCTTC. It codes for CASKLSGGAPEQFF.

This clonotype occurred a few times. CDR3: CASSGKDAGQGGYTF. CDR3 bases: TGTGCCAGCAGTGGGAAGGATGCCGGACAGGGGGGCTACACCTTC. This chain joins TRBV2 and TRBJ1-2; 9 bases match TRBD1. CDR1 and CDR2 (germline): SNHLY, FYNNEI. The CDR3 totals 15 residues. Trimming removed 4 bases from V and 8 bases from J; junction bases left unmatched: 11. The full variable domain, its missing parts supplied by reference TRBV2 and TRBJ1-2, is EPEVTQTPSHQVTQMGQEVILRCVPISNHLYFYWYRQILGQKVEFLVSFYNNEISEKSEIFDDQFSVERPDGSNFTLKIRSTKLEDSAMYFCASSGKDAGQGGYTFGSGTRLTVV.

The CDR3 bases are TGCGCCAGCAGCTTGCTAGCGGGAGGGCCCGGGGAGACCCAGTACTTC. The encoded protein is CASSLLAGGPGETQYF. The J gene is TRBJ2-5, the V gene TRBV5-1; 12 positions agree with TRBD2. CDR3 length: 16 amino acids. Per germline, CDR1 SGHRS and CDR2 YFSETQ. V shed 1 base, J shed 5 bases, and the junction held 6 bases outside the gene matches.

CDR3 protein: CASSLFGYFSSYNEQFF. The CDR3 region has the DNA TGTGCCAGCAGTTTGTTTGGGTATTTCAGCTCCTACAATGAGCAGTTCTTC. This chain joins TRBV12-3 or TRBV12-4 and TRBJ2-1; D remains unclear. Trimming removed 3 bases from V and 0 bases from J, with 15 bases in between. The CDR3 loop spans 17 amino acids.

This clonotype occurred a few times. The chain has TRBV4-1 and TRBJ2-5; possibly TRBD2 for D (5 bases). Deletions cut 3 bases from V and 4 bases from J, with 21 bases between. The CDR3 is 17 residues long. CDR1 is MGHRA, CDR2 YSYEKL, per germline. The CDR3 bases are TGCGCCAGCAGCCACGACATCCCCGGAGGTTGGGGAGAGACCCAGTACTTC. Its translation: CASSHDIPGGWGETQYF.

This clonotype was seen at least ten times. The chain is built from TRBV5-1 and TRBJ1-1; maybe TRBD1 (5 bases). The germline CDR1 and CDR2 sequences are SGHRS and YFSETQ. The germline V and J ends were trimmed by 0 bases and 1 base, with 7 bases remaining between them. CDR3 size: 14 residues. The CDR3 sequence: CASSLDRPNTEAFF. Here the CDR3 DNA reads TGCGCCAGCAGCTTGGACAGGCCGAACACTGAAGCTTTCTTT. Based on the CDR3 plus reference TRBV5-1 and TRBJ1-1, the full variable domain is KAGVTQTPRYLIKTRGQQVTLSCSPISGHRSVSWYQQTPGQGLQFLFEYFSETQRNKGNFPGRFSGRQFSNSRSEMNVSTLELGDSALYLCASSLDRPNTEAFFGQGTRLTVV.

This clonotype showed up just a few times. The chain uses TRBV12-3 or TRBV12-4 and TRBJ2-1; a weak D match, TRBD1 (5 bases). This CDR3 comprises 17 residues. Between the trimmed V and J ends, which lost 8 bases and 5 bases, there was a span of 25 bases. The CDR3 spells CASQQGMGKGLDNEQFF. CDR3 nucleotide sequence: TGTGCCAGCCAGCAGGGAATGGGAAAAGGGCTCGACAATGAGCAGTTCTTC.